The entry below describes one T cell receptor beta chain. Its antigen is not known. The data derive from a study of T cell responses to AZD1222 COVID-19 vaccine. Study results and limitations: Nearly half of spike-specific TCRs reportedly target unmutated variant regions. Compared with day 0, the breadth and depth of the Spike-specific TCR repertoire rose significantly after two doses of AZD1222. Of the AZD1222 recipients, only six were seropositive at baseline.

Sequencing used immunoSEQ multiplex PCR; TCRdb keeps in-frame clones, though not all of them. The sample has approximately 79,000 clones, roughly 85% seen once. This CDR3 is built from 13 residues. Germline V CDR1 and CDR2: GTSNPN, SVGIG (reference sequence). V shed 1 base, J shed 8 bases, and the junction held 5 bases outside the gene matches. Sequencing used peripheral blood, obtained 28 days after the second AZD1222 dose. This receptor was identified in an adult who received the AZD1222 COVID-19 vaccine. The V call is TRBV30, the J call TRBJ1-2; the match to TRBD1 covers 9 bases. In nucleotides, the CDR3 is TGTGCCTGGAGTGCCGGGACAGGGTACGGCTACACCTTC. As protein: CAWSAGTGYGYTF.